The next 29 T cell receptor beta chains were all read from a single sample in a study of tumor and adjacent non-tumor tissue in lung cancer. No cell sorting was done before RNA was extracted from the tissue. TCRbeta libraries were built with three rounds of nested PCR, modified from ARM-PCR. TCRdb re-analysed the multiplex PCR reads in MiXCR, keeping a single row per CDR3 protein. The sample records tens of thousands of distinct CDR3 sequences, about 70% being singletons. Material: lung tumor tissue. The receptor source for this set is a man aged 55 to 70 with non-small cell lung cancer.

This clonotype has more than one count but fewer than ten. A single base separates this from a much larger clone, so it may be a read error. The chain has TRBV10-3 and TRBJ2-5, with 7 bases fitting TRBD1. V lost 5 bases to trimming and J lost 0 bases; unmatched junction nucleotides: 6. The CDR3 is made up of 15 amino acids. CDR1 is ENHRY and CDR2 is SYGVKD in the germline V gene. CDR3 protein: CAISRDRTYQETQYF. The CDR3 region has the DNA TGTGCCATCAGTAGGGACAGAACGTACCAAGAGACCCAGTACTTC.

In DNA form, the CDR3 reads TGTGCCACCAGTGATTTGCGAAGGCTGTATTTT. Its translation: CATSDLRRLYF. V gene TRBV24-1 combines with J gene TRBJ2-3; D unclear. Trimming shortened V by 0 bases and J by 14 bases, and 8 bases separated the two germline ends. This CDR3 region has 11 residues. The germline gives CDR1 KGHDR, CDR2 SFDVKD.

The chain employs TRBV7-8 and TRBJ2-1; a possible D gene is TRBD1 (9 bases). The V and J ends lost 10 bases and 3 bases respectively, with 22 bases between them. Per germline, CDR1 SGHVS and CDR2 FQNEAQ. The CDR3 runs to 16 residues. CDR3 sequence (DNA): TGTGCCACTAAAACAGGGGGCGGGGGGTACTACAATGAGCAGTTCTTC. This gives the protein CATKTGGGGYYNEQFF.

This clonotype has only a few counts. A single base separates this from a much larger clone, so it may be a read error. This chain connects TRBV6-2 or TRBV6-3 to TRBJ2-3; 9 bases match TRBD2. The CDR3 runs to 14 residues. The V gene's germline CDR1 is MNHEY and CDR2 SVGEGT. After removal of 7 bases from V and 5 bases from J, the junction contained 7 bases not matched to a gene. CDR3 loop: CASMLVAGVDTQYF. DNA for the CDR3: TGTGCCAGCATGTTGGTAGCGGGAGTAGATACGCAGTATTTT.

For this clonotype: Lacking the conserved final phenylalanine or tryptophan, this CDR3 likely reflects a read error. The rearrangement uses TRBV6-5 and TRBJ2-5, with D possibly matching TRBD2 (5 bases). Germline V gene data show CDR1 as MNHEY and CDR2 as SVGAGI. The CDR3 loop spans 11 amino acids. CDR3 residues: CASSPGESQYV. The CDR3 nucleotides are TGTGCCAGCAGTCCCGGGGAGAGCCAGTACGTC.

As to this clonotype: Germline is not matched at one junction end, which may reflect a read error. The gene calls are TRBV12-3 or TRBV12-4 and TRBJ2-2, with D maybe TRBD1 (6 bases). The CDR3 loop spans 15 amino acids. The CDR3 reads CASLGIPRDTGELFF. The CDR3 DNA reads as TGTGCCTCGTTGGGCATCCCCAGGGACACCGGGGAGCTATTTTTT.

As to this clonotype: A much larger clone sits a single nucleotide away, making a read error possible. V is TRBV5-1 and J is TRBJ1-1; D is perhaps TRBD1 (5 bases). Germline values: CDR1 SGHRS, CDR2 YFSETQ. This CDR3 is built from 16 residues. CDR3 in DNA: TGCGCCAGCAGCTTGGAGGCAGGGCAAGTAAACACTGAAGCTTCCTTT. It yields the protein CASSLEAGQVNTEASF.

This clonotype was counted a single time. Given the absence of the conserved phenylalanine or tryptophan at the CDR3 end, a read error is likely. The chain uses TRBV4-2 and TRBJ1-6; no definite D call. In germline, CDR1 is LGHNA, CDR2 YNFKEQ. This CDR3 is built from 13 residues. The DNA for the CDR3 is TGTGCCAGCAACCAAGATTCATCCGGACCCCTCCACATT. Its translation is CASNQDSSGPLHI.

This rearrangement joins TRBV6-2 or TRBV6-3 to TRBJ2-1; D could derive from TRBD1 or TRBD2 (6 bases each). Germline V gene sequence: CDR1 MNHEY, CDR2 SVGEGT. V was shortened by 6 bases and J by 1 base, with 13 bases between the two germline ends. The CDR3 runs 15 residues. The CDR3 here is CASRAGGQSYNEQFF. The CDR3 nucleotides read TGTGCCAGCAGAGCTGGGGGGCAATCCTACAATGAGCAGTTCTTC.

The chain uses TRBV5-5 and TRBJ1-2; 9 nucleotides line up with TRBD1. Germline assignment: CDR1 SGHKS and CDR2 YYEKEE (reference sequence). The CDR3 spans 16 residues. J lost 10 bases, V lost 4 bases, and 17 bases had no gene match. CDR3 DNA sequence: TGTGCCAGCAGCATGGAATATCTGGGACAGGGCCGTGACTACACCTTC. It encodes CASSMEYLGQGRDYTF.

About this clonotype: Just one base apart from a much larger clone, this may be a read error. The chain combines TRBV12-3 or TRBV12-4 with TRBJ1-1, with a tentative D call TRBD1 (6 bases). CDR3 length: 13 amino acids. CDR3 sequence reads: CAGSFRDTQKAFF. The CDR3 DNA is TGTGCCGGCAGTTTTCGGGACACACAGAAAGCTTTCTTT.

A single count supports this clonotype. The chain recombines TRBV7-8 with TRBJ2-1, with D possibly being TRBD1 (5 bases). CDR3 size: 14 residues. Germline V CDR1 and CDR2: SGHVS, FQNEAQ. Trimming left V 5 bases short and J 15 bases short, with 23 bases between. DNA for the CDR3: TGTGCCAGCAGCCCCAGATGGCAGGGTGATGAACGGTTCTTC. This codes for CASSPRWQGDERFF. Full variable domain (outside the CDR3, taken from reference TRBV7-8 and TRBJ2-1): GAGVSQSPRYKVAKRGQDVALRCDPISGHVSLFWYQQALGQGPEFLTYFQNEAQLDKSGLPSDRFFAERPEGSVSTLKIQRTQQEDSAVYLCASSPRWQGDERFFGPGTRLTVL.

This chain joins TRBV2 and TRBJ1-5, with TRBD1 identical over 7 bases. J lost 0 bases, V lost 2 bases, and 7 bases had no gene match. Looked up from germline, CDR1 is SNHLY and CDR2 is FYNNEI. CDR3 length: 17 residues. The CDR3 DNA sequence: TGTGCCAGCAGTGAAATCGGACAGGCATATAGCAATCAGCCCCAGCATTTT. Amino acids: CASSEIGQAYSNQPQHF. The full variable domain, with the rest looked up from reference TRBV2 and TRBJ1-5, is EPEVTQTPSHQVTQMGQEVILRCVPISNHLYFYWYRQILGQKVEFLVSFYNNEISEKSEIFDDQFSVERPDGSNFTLKIRSTKLEDSAMYFCASSEIGQAYSNQPQHFGDGTRLSIL.

This clonotype was seen once. The conserved phenylalanine or tryptophan is not found at the CDR3 terminus, so this likely reflects a read error. The chain couples TRBV6-5 to TRBJ2-5; the D is unclear. The CDR3 is 14 residues long. Germline V gene data show CDR1 as MNHEY and CDR2 as SVGAGI. The V and J ends lost 0 bases and 5 bases respectively, with 10 bases between them. The CDR3 sequence is CASSYSVNGETQYL. CDR3 in DNA: TGTGCCAGCAGTTACTCTGTCAACGGGGAGACCCAGTACTTA.

This clonotype is a singleton in its sample. This chain links TRBV11-1 with TRBJ2-2, with D tentatively TRBD1 (6 bases). The germline gives CDR1 SGHAT, CDR2 FQDESV (reference sequence). The CDR3 extends over 17 amino acids. V was pared by 6 bases and J by 5 bases, with 22 bases between. CDR3 DNA: TGTGCCAGCAGTGCAGAACAGGGATTTTCCGATACCGGGGAGCTGTTTTTT. This encodes CASSAEQGFSDTGELFF.

The rearrangement uses TRBV25-1 and TRBJ2-5; tentatively, D is TRBD1 (6 bases). The CDR3 sequence is 14 residues long. V lost 2 bases, J lost 3 bases, and 10 bases lay in between. The germline CDR1 and CDR2 sequences are MGHDK and SYGVNS. The CDR3 loop reads CASSEPGTKETQYF. The CDR3 DNA sequence: TGTGCCAGCAGTGAACCCGGGACAAAAGAGACCCAGTACTTC. The variable domain in full, with the rest retrieved from reference TRBV25-1 and TRBJ2-5, is EADIYQTPRYLVIGTGKKITLECSQTMGHDKMYWYQQDPGMELHLIHYSYGVNSTEKGDLSSESTVSRIRTEHFPLTLESARPSHTSQYLCASSEPGTKETQYFGPGTRLLVL.

Points on this clonotype: Mismatch with germline at one junction end may stem from a read error. This chain uses TRBV6-5 with TRBJ1-6; TRBD1 is a possible D gene (5 bases). CDR1 and CDR2 from the germline V gene are MNHEY and SVGAGI. This CDR3 region has 16 residues. CDR3 sequence: CASGYSGGTCNSPLHF. Here the CDR3 DNA reads TGTGCCAGCGGTTACTCGGGGGGAACCTGCAATTCACCCCTCCACTTT.

A note on this clonotype: Lacking the conserved final phenylalanine or tryptophan, this CDR3 likely reflects a read error. The chain carries TRBV30 and TRBJ2-1; possible D gene TRBD2, 5 bases. The CDR3 runs 13 residues. V gave up 5 bases and J gave up 6 bases, with 14 bases separating them. Looked up from germline, CDR1 is GTSNPN and CDR2 is SVGIG (reference sequence). The CDR3 sequence is CAWASTRANEQFL. CDR3 sequence (DNA): TGTGCCTGGGCTAGCACGAGGGCCAATGAGCAGTTCCTC.

The V gene is TRBV10-3, the J gene TRBJ1-3; D is unclear. This CDR3 is built from 13 residues. Germline-derived CDR1 and CDR2 are ENHRY and SYGVKD. CDR3 nucleotides: TGTGTCATACGTAGATCCTCTGGAAACACCATATATTTT. Translating it yields CVIRRSSGNTIYF.

This chain uses TRBV12-3 or TRBV12-4 with TRBJ1-5; the D is unclear. V lost 3 bases and J 6 bases, leaving 15 bases between the germline ends. The CDR3 is 15 residues long. Written as DNA, the CDR3 is TGTGCCAGCAGTTTTATGGATAAGTCAGGTCAGCCCCAGCATTTT. Protein: CASSFMDKSGQPQHF.

This clonotype has a count of ten or more. The chain combines TRBV6-1 with TRBJ1-5; D is perhaps TRBD1 (6 bases). Germline CDR1 MNHNS, CDR2 SASEGT. The length of the CDR3 is 20 residues. V lost 5 bases, J lost 0 bases, and 26 bases lay in between. The CDR3 DNA is TGTGCCAGCAGTCTATCCGGAGGGGGACGGGTTCGTTATAGCAATCAGCCCCAGCATTTT. Residues: CASSLSGGGRVRYSNQPQHF.

Turning to this clonotype: This may be a read error, as it is one base from a much larger clone. The chain carries TRBV20-1 and TRBJ1-6; D not certain. Trimming left V 0 bases short and J 9 bases short, with 9 bases between. This CDR3 is built from 13 residues. Looked up from germline, CDR1 is DFQATT and CDR2 is SNEGSKA (reference sequence). CDR3 region: CSARETVSSPLHF. CDR3 DNA sequence: TGCAGTGCTAGAGAAACAGTCAGTTCACCCCTCCACTTT.

This chain links TRBV4-3 with TRBJ1-6; D is possibly TRBD1 (6 bases). The V end was cut by 10 bases, the J end by 8 bases, with 24 bases between. Germline V gene lookup returns CDR1 LGHNA and CDR2 YSLEER. The CDR3 has 16 amino acids. CDR3 sequence (DNA): TGCGCCAATAGCCAAGGAGCGGCCAGGGGTCATTCACCCCTCCACTTT. Translating it yields CANSQGAARGHSPLHF.

Many counts were recorded for this clonotype. One end of the junction fails to match germline, which may point to a read error. This chain uses TRBV6-2 or TRBV6-3 with TRBJ1-2, with D perhaps matching TRBD1 (6 bases). This CDR3 has 14 amino acids. Germline CDR1 and CDR2: MNHEY and SVGEGT. CDR3 bases: TGTGCCAGCAGTGGGGACACCGCTAACTATAGCTACACCTTC. It codes for CASSGDTANYSYTF.

In regard to this clonotype: A much larger clone lies a single base off, so this may be a read error. The J gene is TRBJ2-7, the V gene TRBV7-9; TRBD2 agrees at 10 bases. V lost 10 bases to trimming and J lost 4 bases; unmatched junction nucleotides: 13. CDR3 length equals 15 residues. CDR1 and CDR2 from the germline V gene are SEHNR and FQNEAQ (reference sequence). CDR3 residues: CANNNPASGRYEQYF. CDR3 sequence (DNA): TGTGCCAACAACAACCCGGCTAGCGGGAGATACGAGCAGTACTTC.

As concerns this clonotype: At one of its ends the junction is not consistent with the germline gene, which may arise from a read error. The J gene is TRBJ2-3, the V gene TRBV29-1, with 7 positions matching TRBD1. This CDR3 has 14 residues. Germline V gene sequence: CDR1 SQVTM, CDR2 ANQGSEA. The CDR3 spells CSIETGYGTDTQYF. For the CDR3, the DNA is TGCAGCATTGAGACAGGGTATGGCACAGATACGCAGTACTTT.

Of note for this clonotype: At one boundary the junction diverges from the germline segment, which might be a read error. The chain recombines TRBV11-2 with TRBJ1-1; D gene uncertain. The CDR3 contains 13 residues. Germline V gene sequence: CDR1 SGHAT, CDR2 FQNNGV. The CDR3 protein is CAGSLGTNTEAFF. CDR3 bases: TGTGCCGGCAGCTTAGGAACGAACACTGAAGCTTTCTTT.

This clonotype was seen more than once but under ten times. This may arise from a read error, as a much more abundant clone is one base away. The V call is TRBV12-3 or TRBV12-4, the J call TRBJ2-7; D possibly corresponds to TRBD2 (5 bases). The CDR3 spans 13 residues. The CDR3 spells CVSRLTTAYEQYF. In DNA, the CDR3 is TGTGTCAGCAGGCTGACTACAGCCTACGAGCAGTACTTC.

Regarding this clonotype: This may arise from a read error, as a much more abundant clone is one base away. The genes are TRBV2 and TRBJ1-5; D is undetermined. The CDR3 runs to 13 residues. CDR1 and CDR2 from the germline V gene are SNHLY and FYNNEI. CDR3 DNA: TGTACCAGCAGTGAAAACCTCGATCAGCCCCAGCATTTT. Protein: CTSSENLDQPQHF.